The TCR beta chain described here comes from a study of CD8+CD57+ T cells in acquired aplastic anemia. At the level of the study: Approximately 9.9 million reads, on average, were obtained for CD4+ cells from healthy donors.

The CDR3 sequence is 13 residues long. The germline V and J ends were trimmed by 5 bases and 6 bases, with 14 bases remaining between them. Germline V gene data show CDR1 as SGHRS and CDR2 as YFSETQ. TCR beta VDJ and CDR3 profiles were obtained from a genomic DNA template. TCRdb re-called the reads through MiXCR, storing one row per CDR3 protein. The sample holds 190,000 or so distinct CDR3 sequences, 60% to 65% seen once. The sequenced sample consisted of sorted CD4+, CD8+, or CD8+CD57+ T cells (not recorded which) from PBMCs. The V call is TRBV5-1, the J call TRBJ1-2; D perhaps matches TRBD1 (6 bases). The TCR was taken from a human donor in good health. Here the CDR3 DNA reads TGCGCCAGCAGTAGGGGGGCCGAGGATGGCTACACCTTC. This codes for CASSRGAEDGYTF.